This entry is about one T cell receptor (beta chain). Some clones are missing from TCRdb's copy, which holds only in-frame ones; the method was immunoSEQ multiplex PCR. The sample includes roughly 150,000 clones, approximately 85% of them seen just once. The sample originates from a study of blood T cell repertoires in COVID-19. V lost 1 base and J lost 0, with 16 bases in between. This CDR3 is 18 amino acids long. Germline V CDR1 and CDR2: MGHRA, YSYEKL. The TCR comes from a woman aged 80 or older with acute or convalescent COVID-19. The sample consisted of peripheral blood. The V and J genes are TRBV4-1 and TRBJ2-4; D not certain. The CDR3, as DNA: TGCGCCAGCAGCCAAGTCCCTCGACTGCCTATAGCCAAAAACATTCAGTACTTC. Protein sequence: CASSQVPRLPIAKNIQYF.